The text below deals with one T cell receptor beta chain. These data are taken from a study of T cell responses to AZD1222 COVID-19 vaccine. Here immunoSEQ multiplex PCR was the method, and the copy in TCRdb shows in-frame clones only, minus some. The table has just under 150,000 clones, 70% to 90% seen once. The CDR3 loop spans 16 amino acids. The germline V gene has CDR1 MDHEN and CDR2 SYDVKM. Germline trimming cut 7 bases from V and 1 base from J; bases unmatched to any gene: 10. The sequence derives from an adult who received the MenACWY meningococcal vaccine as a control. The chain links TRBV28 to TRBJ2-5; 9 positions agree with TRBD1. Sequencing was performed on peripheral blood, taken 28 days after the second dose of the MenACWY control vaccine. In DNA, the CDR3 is TGTGCCAGCACCCTTCCCGGGACAGGGATCCAAGAGACCCAGTACTTC. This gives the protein CASTLPGTGIQETQYF.